One T cell receptor beta chain is described in this entry. Its antigen is currently unknown. The protocol was immunoSEQ multiplex PCR, while the TCRdb copy is restricted to in-frame clones and leaves out a portion. Of 150,000 to 200,000 clones listed, approximately 89% are singletons. The CDR3 loop spans 14 amino acids. CDR1 SGHTA and CDR2 FQGNSA come from the germline V gene. The V and J ends lost 8 bases and 7 bases respectively, with 20 bases between them. The data derive from a study of cytomegalovirus exposure and HLA in healthy donors. Study-wide points: Cytomegalovirus-associated TCR beta chains were listed, numbering roughly 150. Reports credit the classifier with highly specific, highly sensitive diagnosis of cytomegalovirus status.

These donors were members of the roughly 120-subject validation cohort, a group separate from the roughly 670-subject first cohort. What was sequenced was PBMCs. This TCR came from a man aged 25 to 40 in good health and CMV-seropositive. The chain combines TRBV7-2 with TRBJ2-5; TRBD2 is a possible D gene (5 bases). The CDR3 sequence is CASCYTIAGGTQYF. The CDR3 bases are TGTGCCAGCTGCTATACCATAGCTGGAGGGACCCAGTACTTC.